The sequence of this T cell receptor beta chain was determined in a study of control samples from healthy donors and cancer patients. Profiled with immunoSEQ multiplex PCR; TCRdb holds only in-frame clones, not every one. The table includes roughly 79,000 clones, more than 80% detected once. In this sample, this clone turned up a few times. The sequenced sample was blood. The clonotype originates from a man between 50 and 59 years old in good health.

The CDR3 nucleotides are TGTGCCAGCAGTTACCCGGGACAGGGGGCCTCTGGGGCCAACGTCCTGACTTTC. Translation gives CASSYPGQGASGANVLTF. V and J are TRBV6-2 or TRBV6-3 and TRBJ2-6; 12 bases agree with TRBD1. The V gene end was trimmed by 2 bases and the J gene end by 0 bases; junction bases not matched to a gene: 2. CDR1 MNHEY and CDR2 SVGEGT come from the germline V gene. The CDR3 has 18 amino acids.